Listed below are T cell receptor beta chains from one sample, sequenced in a study of blood T cell repertoires in COVID-19. Method: immunoSEQ multiplex PCR; TCRdb's copy keeps in-frame clones and lacks some. The sample contains about 140,000 clones, approximately 86% of which appear only once. Input material: peripheral blood. These receptors were obtained from a man aged 65-85 years with acute or convalescent COVID-19. Each CDR3 is given with its conserved first and last residue. Each record gives: D gene, V gene, J gene, clone size, CDR3 protein, CDR3 DNA. A D gene is named only where the DNA matches it firmly. A clone size is listed for some rows: how often the clone was seen (once, few, many), or a class if it is expanded.

D gene: NA; V gene: TRBV7-8; J gene: TRBJ1-3; clone size: NA; CDR3 protein: CASSQTGWASGNTIYF; CDR3 DNA: TGTGCCAGCAGCCAAACGGGGTGGGCCTCTGGAAACACCATATATTTT
D gene: TRBD1; V gene: TRBV5-4; J gene: TRBJ2-3; clone size: once; CDR3 protein: CASEDRKGTDTQYF; CDR3 DNA: TGTGCCAGTGAGGACAGGAAGGGAACAGATACGCAGTATTTT
D gene: TRBD2; V gene: TRBV18; J gene: TRBJ2-7; clone size: NA; CDR3 protein: CASSPGGSYEQYF; CDR3 DNA: TGTGCCAGCTCCCCGGGGGGGTCCTACGAGCAGTACTTC
D gene: NA; V gene: TRBV2; J gene: TRBJ1-1; clone size: NA; CDR3 protein: CASRVGGTEAFF; CDR3 DNA: TGTGCCAGCCGCGTGGGGGGCACTGAAGCTTTCTTT
D gene: NA; V gene: TRBV18; J gene: TRBJ1-6; clone size: once; CDR3 protein: CASSLKESSYNSPLHF; CDR3 DNA: TGTGCCAGCTCCCTAAAAGAGAGCTCCTATAATTCACCCCTCCACTTT
D gene: TRBD1; V gene: TRBV30; J gene: TRBJ1-5; clone size: NA; CDR3 protein: CAWSIGTGLRSNQPQHF; CDR3 DNA: TGTGCCTGGAGTATCGGGACAGGGTTGCGGAGCAATCAGCCCCAGCATTTT
D gene: NA; V gene: TRBV19; J gene: TRBJ1-4; clone size: NA; CDR3 protein: CASRADSFNEKLFF; CDR3 DNA: TGTGCCAGTAGGGCCGACAGCTTTAATGAAAAACTGTTTTTT
D gene: TRBD1; V gene: TRBV28; J gene: TRBJ1-2; clone size: NA; CDR3 protein: CASSRQGNYGYTF; CDR3 DNA: TGTGCCAGCAGTCGACAGGGAAACTATGGCTACACCTTC
D gene: NA; V gene: TRBV11-2; J gene: TRBJ2-5; clone size: NA; CDR3 protein: CASSRGTGRETQYF; CDR3 DNA: TGTGCCAGCAGCCGAGGGACTGGCCGAGAGACCCAGTACTTC
D gene: NA; V gene: TRBV4-1; J gene: TRBJ2-3; clone size: few; CDR3 protein: CASSQPIQGRWGDTQYF; CDR3 DNA: TGCGCCAGCAGCCAACCTATACAGGGCCGGTGGGGGGATACGCAGTATTTT
D gene: NA; V gene: TRBV5-1; J gene: TRBJ2-7; clone size: NA; CDR3 protein: CASSLGLPYEQYF; CDR3 DNA: TGCGCCAGCAGCTTGGGTCTTCCCTACGAGCAGTACTTC
D gene: TRBD2; V gene: TRBV5-1; J gene: TRBJ2-5; clone size: NA; CDR3 protein: CASSLTPKGRGGRVETQYF; CDR3 DNA: TGCGCCAGCAGCTTGACCCCAAAGGGCCGAGGCGGGAGGGTAGAGACCCAGTACTTC
D gene: TRBD2; V gene: TRBV19; J gene: TRBJ2-1; clone size: NA; CDR3 protein: CASSIDPRAGGINEQFF; CDR3 DNA: TGTGCCAGTAGTATAGACCCTAGGGCGGGGGGCATCAATGAGCAGTTCTTC
D gene: NA; V gene: TRBV12-5; J gene: TRBJ2-7; clone size: NA; CDR3 protein: CASGFMQVASYEQYF; CDR3 DNA: TGTGCTAGTGGTTTTATGCAGGTTGCCTCCTACGAGCAGTACTTC
D gene: NA; V gene: TRBV7-2; J gene: TRBJ2-2; clone size: NA; CDR3 protein: CAIGGGELFF; CDR3 DNA: TGTGCCATCGGGGGCGGGGAGCTGTTTTTT
D gene: TRBD1; V gene: TRBV30; J gene: TRBJ1-5; clone size: NA; CDR3 protein: CAWSPWDRDGQPQHF; CDR3 DNA: TGTGCCTGGAGCCCCTGGGACAGGGATGGTCAGCCCCAGCATTTT
D gene: NA; V gene: TRBV6-2/TRBV6-3; J gene: TRBJ1-4; clone size: few; CDR3 protein: CASSYSSPRGEKLFF; CDR3 DNA: TGTGCCAGCAGTTACTCGTCCCCCAGAGGAGAAAAACTGTTTTTT
D gene: NA; V gene: TRBV20-1; J gene: TRBJ2-3; clone size: NA; CDR3 protein: CSANGNTQYF; CDR3 DNA: TGCAGTGCTAACGGGAATACGCAGTATTTT
D gene: TRBD1; V gene: TRBV5-4; J gene: TRBJ2-7; clone size: NA; CDR3 protein: CASSLRDRGKGEQYF; CDR3 DNA: TGTGCCAGCAGCCTGCGGGACAGGGGTAAAGGGGAGCAGTACTTC
D gene: NA; V gene: TRBV2; J gene: TRBJ1-4; clone size: NA; CDR3 protein: CASILSRGEKLFF; CDR3 DNA: TGTGCCAGCATACTTAGCCGGGGTGAAAAACTGTTTTTT
D gene: TRBD1; V gene: TRBV28; J gene: TRBJ1-5; clone size: NA; CDR3 protein: CASSNHRGGSQPQHF; CDR3 DNA: TGTGCCAGCAGCAATCACAGGGGGGGTAGTCAGCCCCAGCATTTT
D gene: NA; V gene: TRBV5-4; J gene: TRBJ2-7; clone size: NA; CDR3 protein: CASSPRPELVEQYF; CDR3 DNA: TGTGCCAGCAGCCCGCGCCCTGAGTTGGTTGAGCAGTACTTC
D gene: TRBD2; V gene: TRBV28; J gene: TRBJ2-1; clone size: NA; CDR3 protein: CASELRLAANEQFF; CDR3 DNA: TGTGCCAGTGAATTGAGACTAGCGGCTAATGAGCAGTTCTTC
D gene: TRBD1; V gene: TRBV27; J gene: TRBJ1-2; clone size: NA; CDR3 protein: CASSSTGENGYTF; CDR3 DNA: TGTGCCAGCAGTTCGACAGGGGAGAATGGCTACACCTTC
D gene: NA; V gene: TRBV7-2; J gene: TRBJ1-2; clone size: NA; CDR3 protein: CASSLARGARGYTF; CDR3 DNA: TGTGCCAGCAGCTTAGCGCGGGGGGCGCGTGGCTACACCTTC
D gene: TRBD2; V gene: TRBV20-1; J gene: TRBJ2-1; clone size: once; CDR3 protein: CSASKGTSTNEQFF; CDR3 DNA: TGCAGTGCTAGTAAAGGGACTAGTACGAATGAGCAGTTCTTC
D gene: NA; V gene: TRBV28; J gene: TRBJ2-1; clone size: once; CDR3 protein: CASIDSDYNEQFF; CDR3 DNA: TGTGCCAGCATTGACAGTGACTACAATGAGCAGTTCTTC
D gene: TRBD2; V gene: TRBV6-6; J gene: TRBJ2-1; clone size: few; CDR3 protein: CASSPTIYSGDYNEQFF; CDR3 DNA: TGTGCCAGCAGTCCAACCATCTATAGCGGGGATTACAATGAGCAGTTCTTC